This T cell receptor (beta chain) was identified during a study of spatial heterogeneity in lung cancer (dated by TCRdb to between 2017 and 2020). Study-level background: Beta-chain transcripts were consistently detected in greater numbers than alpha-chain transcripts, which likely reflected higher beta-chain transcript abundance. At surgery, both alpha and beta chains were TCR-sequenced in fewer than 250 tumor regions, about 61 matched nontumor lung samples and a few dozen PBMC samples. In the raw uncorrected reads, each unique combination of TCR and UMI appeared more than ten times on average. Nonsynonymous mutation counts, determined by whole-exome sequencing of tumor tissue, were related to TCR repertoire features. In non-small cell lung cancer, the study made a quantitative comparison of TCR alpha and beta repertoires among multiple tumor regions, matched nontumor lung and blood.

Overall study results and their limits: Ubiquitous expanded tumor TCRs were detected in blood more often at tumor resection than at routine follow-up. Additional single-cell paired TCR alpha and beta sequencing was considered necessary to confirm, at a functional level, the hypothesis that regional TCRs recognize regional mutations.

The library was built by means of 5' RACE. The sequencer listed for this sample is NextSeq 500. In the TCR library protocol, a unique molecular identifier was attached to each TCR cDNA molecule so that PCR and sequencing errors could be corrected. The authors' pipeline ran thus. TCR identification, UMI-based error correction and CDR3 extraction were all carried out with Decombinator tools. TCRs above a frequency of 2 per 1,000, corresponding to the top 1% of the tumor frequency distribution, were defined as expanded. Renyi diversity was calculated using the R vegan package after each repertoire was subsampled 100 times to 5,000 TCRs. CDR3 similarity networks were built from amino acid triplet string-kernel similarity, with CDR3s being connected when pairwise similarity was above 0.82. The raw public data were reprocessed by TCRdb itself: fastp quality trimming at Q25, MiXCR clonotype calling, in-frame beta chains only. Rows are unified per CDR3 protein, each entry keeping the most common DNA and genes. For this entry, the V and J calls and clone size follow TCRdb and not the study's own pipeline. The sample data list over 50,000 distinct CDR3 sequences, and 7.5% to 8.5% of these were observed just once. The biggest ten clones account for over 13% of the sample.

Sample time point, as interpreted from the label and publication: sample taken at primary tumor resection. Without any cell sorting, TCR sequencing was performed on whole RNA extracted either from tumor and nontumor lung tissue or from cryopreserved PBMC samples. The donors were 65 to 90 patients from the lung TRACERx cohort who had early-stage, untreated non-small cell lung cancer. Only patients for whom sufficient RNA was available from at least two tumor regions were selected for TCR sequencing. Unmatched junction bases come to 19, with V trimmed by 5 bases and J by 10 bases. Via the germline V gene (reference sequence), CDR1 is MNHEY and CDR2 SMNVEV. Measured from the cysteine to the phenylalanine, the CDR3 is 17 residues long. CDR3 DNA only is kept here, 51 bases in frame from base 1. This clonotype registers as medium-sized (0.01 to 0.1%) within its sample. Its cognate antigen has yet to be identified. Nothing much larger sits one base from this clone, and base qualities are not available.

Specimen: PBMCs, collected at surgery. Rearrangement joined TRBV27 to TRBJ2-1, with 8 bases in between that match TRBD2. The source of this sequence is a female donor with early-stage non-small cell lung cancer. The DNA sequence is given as TGTGCCAGCAGTACACGCGAAGCTAGCGGGCACAAGAACGAGCAGTTCTTC. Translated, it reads CASSTREASGHKNEQFF.